This passage covers 21 T cell receptor beta chains from one sample sequenced in a study of read filtering for tumor transcriptome and immune sequencing. From 350 to 500 ng of RNA, a library with molecular barcoded alpha/delta and beta/gamma adaptors was made. From the reads, TCRdb called clonotypes with MiXCR, one entry per CDR3 protein. The data contain around 30,000 distinct CDR3 sequences, around a sixth of them singletons. Sequenced material: a population of CD138-negative cells sorted from bone marrow. The receptors stem from a donor at least 40 years old with multiple myeloma.

This clonotype was seen many times. A much larger clone differs by one base, so this may be a read error. The chain joins TRBV20-1 to TRBJ2-2; TRBD1 agrees at 7 bases. This CDR3 has 15 amino acids. Germline V gene sequence: CDR1 DFQATT, CDR2 SNEGSKA (reference sequence). V was clipped by 8 bases and J by 5 bases; unmatched bases: 14. The CDR3 DNA sequence: TGCAGTTCTCGCAAGTATGACAGGGCGACCGGGGAGCTGTTTTTT. This translates into CSSRKYDRATGELFF.

In its sample, this clonotype was seen many times. The chain joins TRBV5-1 to TRBJ1-1; TRBD1 matches 8 bases. The trim removed 2 bases at V and 6 bases at J, leaving 6 bases unmatched. Germline-derived CDR1 and CDR2 are SGHRS and YFSETQ. CDR3 length equals 14 residues. The chain's CDR3 is CASSFQGAGAEAFF. The DNA for the CDR3 is TGCGCCAGCAGCTTCCAGGGGGCTGGGGCTGAAGCTTTCTTT.

This clonotype was recorded a few times. The gene calls are TRBV6-5 and TRBJ2-2, with 12 bases identical to TRBD2. CDR3 size: 18 residues. V dropped 7 bases and J dropped 3; count of bases not matched to a gene: 12. CDR1 is MNHEY, CDR2 SVGAGI, per germline. The CDR3 loop is CASKVASGRAGDTGELFF. In DNA form, the CDR3 reads TGTGCCAGCAAAGTCGCTAGCGGGAGGGCCGGGGACACCGGGGAGCTGTTTTTT.

This clonotype was detected ten times or more. The rearrangement links TRBV20-1 to TRBJ2-3, with D possibly matching TRBD1 (6 bases). The CDR3 sequence is 17 residues long. V lost 0 bases and J lost 2, with 18 bases in between. Germline-derived CDR1 and CDR2 are DFQATT and SNEGSKA (reference sequence). The CDR3 DNA reads as TGCAGTGCTAGAGATCCGCGGATAGGGGGACACACAGATACGCAGTATTTT. This sequence encodes CSARDPRIGGHTDTQYF.

This clonotype rates as medium-sized. The rearrangement uses TRBV20-1 and TRBJ2-1; D remains ambiguous. V lost 6 bases and J 8 bases, leaving 14 bases between the germline ends. The CDR3 totals 12 residues. Germline V gene sequence: CDR1 DFQATT, CDR2 SNEGSKA (reference sequence). The CDR3 loop reads CSATPLDDEQFF. DNA for the CDR3: TGCAGTGCGACACCCCTAGACGATGAGCAGTTCTTC.

A remark on this clonotype: This likely traces to a read error, being one base from a far larger clone. The chain uses TRBV5-1 and TRBJ2-4; unclear D gene. This CDR3 has 12 residues. The germline V gene has CDR1 SGHRS and CDR2 YFSETQ. The V gene lost 0 bases and the J gene lost 14 bases, with 12 bases spanning the gap. DNA for the CDR3: TGCGCCAGCAGCTTGGATGGTCCCGAGAAGTACTTC. It is translated as CASSLDGPEKYF.

The chain combines TRBV7-9 with TRBJ2-7; 12 bases fit TRBD2. With V trimmed by 5 bases and J by 2 bases, 22 bases remained unmatched. The CDR3 spans 21 residues. CDR1 and CDR2 from the germline V gene are SEHNR and FQNEAQ (reference sequence). The CDR3 DNA follows: TGTGCCAGCAGCCAAGTGGGGGGCGCTAGCGGGAGGGCATTAGGGACCTACGAGCAGTACTTC. It translates to CASSQVGGASGRALGTYEQYF. Looking up the rest from reference TRBV7-9 and TRBJ2-7 gives the full variable domain: DTGVSQNPRHKITKRGQNVTFRCDPISEHNRLYWYRQTLGQGPEFLTYFQNEAQLEKSRLLSDRFSAERPKGSFSTLEIQRTEQGDSAMYLCASSQVGGASGRALGTYEQYFGPGTRLTVT.

At least ten counts were recorded for this clonotype. The chain couples TRBV7-3 to TRBJ2-1, with 13 bases fitting TRBD2. V was clipped by 2 bases and J by 0 bases; unmatched bases: 16. The CDR3 contains 22 residues. The germline gives CDR1 SGHTA, CDR2 FQGTGA. The CDR3 loop reads CASSLRPPYGRLAGGSYNEQFF. CDR3 in DNA: TGTGCCAGCAGCTTACGGCCCCCGTACGGGCGACTAGCGGGGGGCTCCTACAATGAGCAGTTCTTC.

A word on this clonotype: The CDR3 does not end in the conserved phenylalanine or tryptophan, so this is likely a read error. Because the CDR3's place on the DNA is in doubt, the DNA is left out and the CDR3 is given as listed by TCRdb. The gene calls are TRBV10-2 and TRBJ1-3. Germline-derived CDR1 and CDR2 are WSHSY and SAAADI. Counting both end residues, the CDR3 totals 14 amino acids. CDR3 sequence: CASSEIRSGNTTYL.

This clonotype came up many times. The chain has TRBV20-1 and TRBJ1-4, with D hard to call. Germline CDR1 and CDR2: DFQATT and SNEGSKA (reference sequence). The ends were cut back, 0 bases at V and 2 bases at J, with 10 bases in the middle. The CDR3 totals 15 residues. Written as DNA, the CDR3 is TGCAGTGCTAGAGATCTAGAGGGCACTAATGAAAAACTGTTTTTT. As protein: CSARDLEGTNEKLFF.

This clonotype is a singleton in its sample. A much larger clone lies a single base off, so this may be a read error. This chain connects TRBV23-1 to TRBJ2-7, with 11 bases identical to TRBD2. TRBV23-1 is recorded as an ORF, its role being uncertain. The V segment lost 4 bases and the J segment 4 bases; nucleotides outside the gene matches: 6. This CDR3 has 15 amino acids. CDR3 DNA: TGCGCCAGCAGTCGAGTAGCGGGGGGGATTTACGAGCAGTACTTC. Protein: CASSRVAGGIYEQYF.

This clonotype was detected only a few times. The chain uses TRBV11-2 and TRBJ2-7; 11 bases map to TRBD2. V was clipped by 5 bases and J by 3 bases; unmatched bases: 12. CDR1 is SGHAT, CDR2 FQNNGV, per germline. The CDR3 has 17 residues. DNA for the CDR3: TGTGCCAGCAGCCCGCAGGGACTAGCGGAGCCCTTCTACGAGCAGTACTTC. Translated, it gives CASSPQGLAEPFYEQYF.

On this clonotype itself: This may arise from a read error, as a much more abundant clone is one base away. The chain combines TRBV5-1 with TRBJ2-2, with D possibly being TRBD2 (5 bases). Per germline, CDR1 SGHRS and CDR2 YFSETQ. The CDR3 sequence is 12 residues long. CDR3 in amino acids: CASSFMDGELLF. CDR3 sequence (DNA): TGCGCCAGCAGCTTTATGGACGGGGAGCTGCTTTTT.

Notes on this clonotype: This likely traces to a read error, being one base from a far larger clone. This chain connects TRBV6-1 to TRBJ2-7; possibly TRBD1 or TRBD2 for D (5 bases each). V was clipped by 7 bases and J by 6 bases, with 16 bases between them. Germline V gene sequence: CDR1 MNHNS, CDR2 SASEGT. The CDR3 sequence is 13 residues long. CDR3 region: CASTQGTFFEQYF. The DNA for the CDR3 is TGTGCCAGCACCCAAGGGACCTTCTTCGAGCAGTACTTC.

This clonotype has a count of ten or more. The V and J genes are TRBV29-1 and TRBJ2-5; 9 positions agree with TRBD2. CDR1 SQVTM and CDR2 ANQGSEA come from the germline V gene. V trimming: 8 bases; J trimming: 5 bases; junction bases outside the gene matches: 6. This CDR3 is built from 12 residues. The CDR3 spells CSTLAGEETQYF. The CDR3 bases are TGCAGCACCTTAGCGGGGGAGGAGACCCAGTACTTC.

This clonotype was counted ten times or more. V usage is TRBV29-1 and J usage is TRBJ2-3; D uncertain. CDR3 size: 14 residues. Germline lookup yields CDR1 SQVTM and CDR2 ANQGSEA. V lost 0 bases, J lost 4 bases, and 11 bases lay in between. The CDR3, as DNA: TGCAGCGTTGAAGATCCCAGAGGCGCAGATACGCAGTATTTT. This translates into CSVEDPRGADTQYF.

This clonotype was recorded at least ten times. The chain is built from TRBV5-1 and TRBJ2-7, with D perhaps TRBD2 (6 bases). From germline, CDR1 is SGHRS and CDR2 YFSETQ. Trimming removed 4 bases from V and 5 bases from J, with 13 bases in between. The CDR3 has 13 residues. CDR3 DNA: TGCGCCAGCAGCCCTACTAGCCCCCACGAGCAGTACTTC. This translates into CASSPTSPHEQYF.

Written as DNA, the CDR3 is TGTGCCAGCAGCCCAAACCAGGCGAACACTGAAGCTTTCTTT. Translating it yields CASSPNQANTEAFF. V is TRBV7-8 and J is TRBJ1-1; D unclear. Germline CDR1 is SGHVS and CDR2 is FQNEAQ. This CDR3 has 14 residues. Trimming pared 5 bases from V and 1 base from J, leaving 11 bases between.

This clonotype was picked up many times. The chain joins TRBV4-2 to TRBJ2-7, with D tentatively TRBD2 (6 bases). The CDR3 contains 15 residues. V was trimmed by 5 bases and J by 6 bases, leaving 20 bases between them. The germline gives CDR1 LGHNA, CDR2 YNFKEQ. The CDR3 bases are TGTGCCAGCAGCGTAGAGGGACCAGCGGGTATCGAGCAGTACTTC. The encoded protein is CASSVEGPAGIEQYF.

The table lists this clonotype with many counts. The chain joins TRBV9 to TRBJ2-5; D may match TRBD1 or TRBD2 (5 bases each). The CDR3 consists of 15 residues. Trimming pared 3 bases from V and 5 bases from J, leaving 17 bases between. In germline, CDR1 is SGDLS, CDR2 YYNGEE. CDR3 in DNA: TGTGCCAGCAGCGAGGACCTGGGCAGGGAGGAGACCCAGTACTTC. This translates into CASSEDLGREETQYF.

Note on this clonotype: A read error is possible here, since a much larger clone lies one base away. This chain uses TRBV3-1 with TRBJ1-5; the D gene is possibly TRBD1 (5 bases). The V gene lost 8 bases and the J gene lost 7 bases, with 15 bases spanning the gap. CDR1 and CDR2 (germline): LGHDT, YNNKEL (reference sequence). There are 13 residues in the CDR3. The chain's CDR3 is CASARDDGQPQHF. CDR3 coding DNA: TGTGCCAGCGCCAGGGACGACGGCCAGCCCCAGCATTTT.